The present entry profiles one TCR beta chain with its context. What it recognizes is unknown. The protocol was immunoSEQ multiplex PCR, while the TCRdb copy is restricted to in-frame clones and leaves out a portion. The sample includes over 100,000 clones, approximately 88% of them seen just once. The CDR3 has 16 amino acids. This record comes from a study of T cell responses to AZD1222 COVID-19 vaccine. Study results and limitations: Most donors were white British, females outnumbered males, and clonal diversity was possibly underestimated. Repertoires were obtained only post-peak T cell response. Unmutated regions of variants are reportedly targeted by nearly half of spike-specific TCRs.

The receptor was derived from an adult in good health. The chain uses TRBV21-1 and TRBJ1-2. TRBV21-1 is a recognized pseudogene. This sample comprised peripheral blood, obtained on day 0 of AZD1222 vaccination. CDR3 nucleotide sequence: TGTGCCAGCAGCAAAGCGGATAGGGCAGGCAACTATGGCTACACCTTC. It is translated as CASSKADRAGNYGYTF.